Below are 20 T cell receptor beta chains sequenced from a single sample in a study of T cell responses to AZD1222 COVID-19 vaccine. Sequenced by immunoSEQ multiplex PCR; TCRdb stores in-frame clones only, minus some. Of some 150,000 clones listed, 75% to 95% are singletons. Sample: peripheral blood, taken on day 0 of MenACWY control vaccination. The receptors were sampled from an adult in good health.

This clone appeared a single time. The chain is built from TRBV18 and TRBJ1-5; D ambiguous. CDR3 size: 14 residues. V was clipped by 1 base and J by 4 bases, with 8 bases between them. Per germline, CDR1 KGHSH and CDR2 LQKENI. The CDR3 DNA follows: TGTGCCAGCTCACCACAAGATAGTAATCAGCCCCAGCATTTT. Encoded protein: CASSPQDSNQPQHF.

The J gene is TRBJ1-2, the V gene TRBV12-3 or TRBV12-4, with a possible D match to TRBD1 (5 bases). This CDR3 has 12 amino acids. V lost 3 bases to trimming and J lost 5 bases, with 7 bases between them. CDR3 in amino acids: CASSFGAYGYTF. CDR3 sequence (DNA): TGTGCCAGCAGTTTCGGGGCTTATGGCTACACCTTC.

The V gene is TRBV13, the J gene TRBJ1-3, with TRBD1 matching over 7 bases. CDR3 size: 15 residues. Per germline, CDR1 PRHDT and CDR2 FYEKMQ (reference sequence). The V segment lost 5 bases and the J segment 3 bases; nucleotides outside the gene matches: 7. This CDR3 is CASSMTGMGGNTIYF. The CDR3 DNA reads as TGTGCCAGCAGCATGACAGGGATGGGTGGAAACACCATATATTTT.

This chain joins TRBV13 and TRBJ1-1, with a weak D call TRBD1 (6 bases). The CDR3 is made up of 15 amino acids. CDR1 PRHDT and CDR2 FYEKMQ come from the germline V gene (reference sequence). Between the trimmed V and J ends, which lost 3 bases and 1 base, there was a span of 12 bases. The CDR3 reads CASSLGGLGNTEAFF. The CDR3 DNA is TGTGCCAGCAGCTTGGGGGGGCTGGGGAACACTGAAGCTTTCTTT.

The chain employs TRBV27 and TRBJ2-3; D possibly corresponds to TRBD1 (6 bases). V lost 9 bases and J 0 bases, leaving 22 bases between the germline ends. Germline CDR1 is MNHEY and CDR2 is SMNVEV (reference sequence). The CDR3 loop spans 17 amino acids. Here the CDR3 DNA reads TGTGCCAGTCGGACGGCTCTAGGGGGTTCTAGCACAGATACGCAGTATTTT. Translation gives CASRTALGGSSTDTQYF.

The V call is TRBV5-1, the J call TRBJ1-1, with a weak D call TRBD1 (5 bases). The germline CDR1 and CDR2 sequences are SGHRS and YFSETQ. CDR3 length: 14 amino acids. The V and J ends lost 0 bases and 6 bases respectively, with 12 bases between them. The CDR3 protein is CASSLAQAGAEAFF. The CDR3 nucleotides are TGCGCCAGCAGCTTGGCCCAGGCGGGGGCTGAAGCTTTCTTT. Using reference TRBV5-1 and TRBJ1-1 for the parts outside the CDR3, the full variable domain is KAGVTQTPRYLIKTRGQQVTLSCSPISGHRSVSWYQQTPGQGLQFLFEYFSETQRNKGNFPGRFSGRQFSNSRSEMNVSTLELGDSALYLCASSLAQAGAEAFFGQGTRLTVV.

This clone was detected only once. This chain uses TRBV29-1 with TRBJ1-5; a weak D match, TRBD1 (6 bases). Germline assignment: CDR1 SQVTM and CDR2 ANQGSEA. V was pared by 6 bases and J by 7 bases, with 13 bases between. The CDR3 is 12 residues long. CDR3 DNA: TGCAGCGTGGGGGGCGTGGGGCAGCCCCAGCATTTT. Amino acids: CSVGGVGQPQHF.

This chain links TRBV7-8 with TRBJ1-3, with D unclear. This CDR3 comprises 14 residues. Deletions cut 2 bases from V and 4 bases from J, with 9 bases between. Germline CDR1 is SGHVS and CDR2 is FQNEAQ. CDR3 DNA: TGTGCCAGCAGCTTATATAATACCGGAAACACCATATATTTT. This codes for CASSLYNTGNTIYF.

The genes are TRBV9 and TRBJ1-1, with D perhaps matching TRBD1 (6 bases). Germline CDR1 and CDR2: SGDLS and YYNGEE. The CDR3 loop spans 15 amino acids. Trimming pared 0 bases from V and 0 bases from J, leaving 9 bases between. The CDR3 here is CASSVGQGLNTEAFF. DNA of the CDR3: TGTGCCAGCAGCGTAGGTCAGGGGTTGAACACTGAAGCTTTCTTT.

This rearrangement joins TRBV7-3 to TRBJ1-3; tentatively, D is TRBD1 (5 bases). V lost 5 bases and J lost 2, with 19 bases in between. The CDR3 length is 17 residues. Germline V gene data show CDR1 as SGHTA and CDR2 as FQGTGA. The CDR3 region has the DNA TGTGCCAGCAGCCAAGGGTATCGGGGCGCCGCTGGAAACACCATATATTTT. Translating it yields CASSQGYRGAAGNTIYF.

The chain recombines TRBV29-1 with TRBJ1-1; 9 nucleotides align to TRBD1. Per the germline V gene, CDR1 is SQVTM and CDR2 is ANQGSEA. The CDR3 is 13 amino acids. V lost 7 bases to trimming and J lost 4 bases; unmatched junction nucleotides: 7. The CDR3 DNA is TGCAGCGCCCTACAGGGGGCTAGCACTGAAGCTTTCTTT. Translation gives CSALQGASTEAFF.

This rearrangement joins TRBV6-1 to TRBJ1-5, with D possibly being TRBD1 (6 bases). This CDR3 region has 15 residues. CDR1 and CDR2 (germline): MNHNS, SASEGT. V was clipped by 3 bases and J by 2 bases, with 11 bases between them. This chain's CDR3 is CASSDWGAGNQPQHF. The CDR3 DNA reads as TGTGCCAGCAGTGATTGGGGGGCCGGCAATCAGCCCCAGCATTTT.

V usage is TRBV4-2 and J usage is TRBJ1-4, with a possible D match to TRBD1 (5 bases). The germline V gene encodes CDR1 LGHNA and CDR2 YNFKEQ. CDR3 length: 15 amino acids. Trimming took off 0 bases at V and 3 bases at J, with 8 bases between the two ends. The CDR3 sequence: CASSQDGGANEKLFF. The CDR3 nucleotides are TGTGCCAGCAGCCAAGATGGGGGAGCTAATGAAAAACTGTTTTTT.

The chain employs TRBV10-1 and TRBJ2-3, with D perhaps matching TRBD1 (5 bases). CDR1 is WNHNN and CDR2 is SYGVQD in the germline V gene (reference sequence). V was cut by 7 bases and J by 2 bases, with 16 bases left in between. The CDR3 runs to 15 residues. CDR3 sequence (DNA): TGCGCCAGCACCGATAGACAGACCTTCACAGATACGCAGTATTTT. Its translation is CASTDRQTFTDTQYF.

J is TRBJ2-1 and V is TRBV19; 7 bases fit TRBD2. This CDR3 region has 13 residues. Germline V gene sequence: CDR1 LNHDA, CDR2 SQIVND (reference sequence). V was pared by 3 bases and J by 8 bases, with 4 bases of the junction left unmatched. The CDR3 reads CASSIGGSYEQFF. In nucleotides, the CDR3 is TGTGCCAGTAGTATCGGCGGGAGCTATGAGCAGTTCTTC.

The chain employs TRBV2 and TRBJ1-5, with TRBD1 matching 7 bases. Germline V gene lookup returns CDR1 SNHLY and CDR2 FYNNEI. The CDR3 consists of 13 residues. The ends lost 7 bases at V and 3 bases at J; junction bases unmatched: 3. This CDR3 reads CASKGQFNQPQHF. Written as DNA, the CDR3 is TGTGCCAGCAAGGGACAGTTCAATCAGCCCCAGCATTTT.

The rearrangement joins TRBV19 to TRBJ1-2; weak D call: TRBD1 (5 bases). Germline V lookup: CDR1 LNHDA, CDR2 SQIVND (reference sequence). V gave up 0 bases and J gave up 2 bases, with 10 bases separating them. This CDR3 has 15 amino acids. The CDR3 protein is CASSIDDSPNYGYTF. CDR3 sequence (DNA): TGTGCCAGTAGTATAGACGACAGTCCCAACTATGGCTACACCTTC.

The chain uses TRBV2 and TRBJ2-7; D perhaps matches TRBD2 (6 bases). The CDR3 covers 16 residues. V was clipped by 10 bases and J by 3 bases, with 25 bases between them. Germline-derived CDR1 and CDR2 are SNHLY and FYNNEI. Here the CDR3 reads CATSWVRLGLFYEQYF. In DNA, the CDR3 is TGTGCCACCTCTTGGGTCAGATTGGGACTTTTCTACGAGCAGTACTTC. Complete variable domain (other parts from reference TRBV2 and TRBJ2-7): EPEVTQTPSHQVTQMGQEVILRCVPISNHLYFYWYRQILGQKVEFLVSFYNNEISEKSEIFDDQFSVERPDGSNFTLKIRSTKLEDSAMYFCATSWVRLGLFYEQYFGPGTRLTVT.

V usage is TRBV7-2 and J usage is TRBJ1-5, with D uncertain. There are 14 residues in the CDR3. CDR1 and CDR2 from the germline V gene are SGHTA and FQGNSA. Trimming stripped 3 bases from V and 0 bases from J, with 6 bases between. CDR3 region: CASSFGSSNQPQHF. CDR3 in DNA: TGTGCCAGCAGCTTCGGGAGTAGCAATCAGCCCCAGCATTTT.

The chain joins TRBV28 to TRBJ2-7, with TRBD1 as a possible D gene (6 bases). CDR1 and CDR2 from the germline V gene are MDHEN and SYDVKM. V lost 5 bases and J lost 6, with 17 bases in between. The CDR3 has 14 residues. The CDR3 nucleotides are TGTGCCAGCAGTAGGACAGTGTCTAGCCTCGAGCAGTACTTC. It encodes CASSRTVSSLEQYF.